The 14 T cell receptor beta chains in this list originate from one sample, sequenced in a study of T cell clones after liver transplantation. Measured with immunoSEQ multiplex PCR; TCRdb has only the in-frame clones, and not every one. The sample records 70,000 or so clones, 90% being singletons. The source was CD4+ T cells from blood, collected before liver transplant. These receptors were taken from a human donor who received a liver transplant.

The chain combines TRBV25-1 with TRBJ2-7; D uncertain. The CDR3 spans 13 residues. With 1 base removed from V and 6 bases from J, the gap between germline ends came to 10 bases. Germline V CDR1 and CDR2: MGHDK, SYGVNS. The CDR3 region is CASSEWQATEQYF. The CDR3 bases are TGTGCCAGCAGTGAATGGCAGGCTACCGAGCAGTACTTC.

J is TRBJ1-1 and V is TRBV18; 7 bases line up with TRBD1. The trim removed 4 bases at V and 2 bases at J, leaving 10 bases unmatched. The germline CDR1 and CDR2 sequences are KGHSH and LQKENI. The CDR3 is 16 amino acids. CDR3 protein: CASSLTGQPFNTEAFF. CDR3 sequence (DNA): TGTGCCAGCTCACTTACGGGACAGCCTTTCAACACTGAAGCTTTCTTT.

V usage is TRBV18 and J usage is TRBJ1-4; D remains unclear. There are 15 residues in the CDR3. Deletions cut 3 bases from V and 0 bases from J, with 8 bases between. The germline V gene encodes CDR1 KGHSH and CDR2 LQKENI. CDR3 protein: CASSPTGATNEKLFF. CDR3 sequence (DNA): TGTGCCAGCTCACCTACTGGGGCAACTAATGAAAAACTGTTTTTT.

The chain combines TRBV7-2 with TRBJ2-1; TRBD1 is a possible D gene (6 bases). V shed 3 bases and J shed 8 bases, with 8 bases lying between them. In germline, CDR1 is SGHTA, CDR2 FQGNSA. This CDR3 has 12 amino acids. The CDR3 coding sequence is TGTGCCAGCAGCTTGACAGGACATGAGCAGTTCTTC. This sequence encodes CASSLTGHEQFF.

The V and J genes are TRBV28 and TRBJ1-1; possibly TRBD1 for D (5 bases). V lost 5 bases to trimming and J lost 1 base, with 17 bases between them. The CDR3 is 16 residues long. Germline CDR1 MDHEN, CDR2 SYDVKM. CDR3 nucleotide sequence: TGTGCCAGCAGTCCCCGGGGGGAGGCTCAGAACACTGAAGCTTTCTTT. This sequence encodes CASSPRGEAQNTEAFF.

V is TRBV7-6 and J is TRBJ2-7; perhaps TRBD2 as D (6 bases). The CDR3 runs to 16 residues. V was shortened by 2 bases and J by 0 bases, with 14 bases between the two germline ends. CDR1 and CDR2 (germline): SGHVS, FNYEAQ. This CDR3 is CASSLRSSGNSYEQYF. The CDR3 nucleotides are TGTGCCAGCAGCTTAAGGAGTAGCGGTAACTCCTACGAGCAGTACTTC.

The chain uses TRBV28 and TRBJ2-1; 8 nucleotides align to TRBD2. The V gene end was trimmed by 6 bases and the J gene end by 3 bases; junction bases not matched to a gene: 4. Germline V CDR1 and CDR2: MDHEN, SYDVKM. The CDR3 is made up of 14 amino acids. CDR3: CASSPSGGYNEQFF. The CDR3, as DNA: TGTGCCAGCAGCCCAAGCGGGGGCTACAATGAGCAGTTCTTC.

CDR3 sequence reads: CASTVTSPNEQFF. CDR3 in DNA: TGTGCCAGCACGGTAACTAGCCCTAATGAGCAGTTCTTC. V is TRBV6-6 and J is TRBJ2-1; possible D gene TRBD2, 6 bases. The germline gives CDR1 MNHNY, CDR2 SVGAGI (reference sequence). Trimming left V 7 bases short and J 7 bases short, with 14 bases between. This CDR3 spans 13 amino acids.

The chain couples TRBV29-1 to TRBJ1-4; D may be TRBD1 (6 bases). In germline, CDR1 is SQVTM, CDR2 ANQGSEA. This CDR3 is built from 12 residues. The V and J ends lost 6 bases and 7 bases respectively, with 12 bases between them. CDR3 loop: CSVVTGSEKLFF. The CDR3, as DNA: TGCAGCGTCGTGACAGGATCTGAAAAACTGTTTTTT.

The rearrangement uses TRBV2 and TRBJ1-1; 12 positions match TRBD1. The CDR3 spans 17 residues. With V trimmed by 2 bases and J by 1 base, 5 bases remained unmatched. Germline V lookup: CDR1 SNHLY, CDR2 FYNNEI. The CDR3 here is CASSERGQGAQNTEAFF. The CDR3 coding sequence is TGTGCCAGCAGTGAAAGGGGACAGGGGGCGCAGAACACTGAAGCTTTCTTT.

The chain carries TRBV5-1 and TRBJ1-5; D ambiguous. Germline assignment: CDR1 SGHRS and CDR2 YFSETQ. The V gene lost 1 base and the J gene lost 6 bases, with 14 bases spanning the gap. This CDR3 is built from 15 residues. The CDR3 protein is CASSLLGPDGQPQHF. The CDR3 DNA sequence: TGCGCCAGCAGCTTGCTTGGGCCCGATGGTCAGCCCCAGCATTTT.

The V gene is TRBV5-1, the J gene TRBJ2-7; TRBD2 is a possible D gene (6 bases). The length of the CDR3 is 14 residues. Germline V gives CDR1 SGHRS, CDR2 YFSETQ. The V and J ends lost 0 bases and 5 bases respectively, with 12 bases between them. CDR3 protein: CASSLALGGNEQYF. In nucleotides, the CDR3 is TGCGCCAGCAGCTTGGCGTTAGGCGGGAACGAGCAGTACTTC.

The J gene is TRBJ1-4, the V gene TRBV5-1; no clear D. This CDR3 has 16 residues. Trimming cost V 4 bases and J 0 bases, with 13 bases left between them. The germline V gene has CDR1 SGHRS and CDR2 YFSETQ. The CDR3 nucleotides are TGCGCCAGCAGCGCAACCGGTCGCACAACTAATGAAAAACTGTTTTTT. Encoded protein: CASSATGRTTNEKLFF.

The chain uses TRBV6-1 and TRBJ2-7, with D possibly matching TRBD1 (8 bases). Germline loops: CDR1 MNHNS, CDR2 SASEGT. CDR3 size: 16 residues. Trimming pared 0 bases from V and 4 bases from J, leaving 16 bases between. Written as DNA, the CDR3 is TGTGCCAGCAGTGAAGCAATGACAGGGGAGGGTTACGAGCAGTACTTC. Its protein product is CASSEAMTGEGYEQYF.